This record looks at one TCR beta chain sequence and its context. The data are from a study of T cell responses to AZD1222 COVID-19 vaccine. The V gene lost 5 bases and the J gene lost 0 bases, with 10 bases spanning the gap. Germline V gene data show CDR1 as SNHLY and CDR2 as FYNNEI. The CDR3 loop spans 14 amino acids. Clones were read by immunoSEQ multiplex PCR, and TCRdb kept only the in-frame ones, dropping some. The repertoire includes about 150,000 clones, more than 80% of them detected once, and more than 3% sits in the top ten. Sequencing used peripheral blood, obtained 28 days after the second AZD1222 dose. This chain links TRBV2 with TRBJ1-1, with D perhaps matching TRBD1 (6 bases). The TCR comes from an adult who received the AZD1222 COVID-19 vaccine. The CDR3 DNA reads as TGTGCCAGCAGTCGCGGGGGCTTGAACACTGAAGCTTTCTTT. This translates into CASSRGGLNTEAFF.